What follows are 6 T cell receptor beta chains derived from one specimen sequenced in a study of CD8 T cells in Susac syndrome. With random hexamers, reverse transcription was performed on about 0.5 to 1 ug of RNA. TCRdb re-called the immunoSEQ multiplex PCR reads through MiXCR, storing one row per CDR3 protein. The data contain hundreds of thousands of distinct CDR3 sequences, around nine tenths of them singletons. Sequenced input: CD8+ T cells from PBMCs. Receptor source: a human donor with multiple sclerosis.

This rearrangement joins TRBV29-1 to TRBJ1-1, with unresolved D. V was shortened by 5 bases and J by 2 bases, with 12 bases between the two germline ends. The CDR3 has 13 residues. From germline, CDR1 is SQVTM and CDR2 ANQGSEA. Here the CDR3 reads CSVLLLDNTEAFF. The CDR3 nucleotides are TGCAGCGTTCTTCTCCTAGATAACACTGAAGCTTTCTTT.

The CDR3 nucleotides read TGTGCCAGCAGCTGGGGGACTAGCCCCGAGCAGTACTTC. This sequence encodes CASSWGTSPEQYF. The V gene is TRBV9, the J gene TRBJ2-7; 9 bases match TRBD2. The CDR3 totals 13 residues. Looked up from germline, CDR1 is SGDLS and CDR2 is YYNGEE. The V and J ends lost 4 bases and 6 bases, in that order; junction bases with no gene match: 5.

The V call is TRBV27, the J call TRBJ2-7; 9 bases line up with TRBD1. J was trimmed by 6 bases and V by 10 bases; bases with no gene match: 10. Germline CDR1 and CDR2: MNHEY and SMNVEV (reference sequence). This CDR3 contains 13 residues. CDR3 residues: CATRSGQGIEQYF. The CDR3 region has the DNA TGTGCCACTCGTTCGGGACAGGGAATCGAGCAGTACTTC.

This chain uses TRBV30 with TRBJ2-1, with TRBD1 identical over 7 bases. The CDR3 length is 11 residues. The germline gives CDR1 GTSNPN, CDR2 SVGIG (reference sequence). V trimming: 3 bases; J trimming: 13 bases; junction bases outside the gene matches: 6. CDR3 nucleotides: TGTGCCTGGAGCGAGGGGGCCGTCCAGTTCTTC. This codes for CAWSEGAVQFF. Complete variable domain (other parts from reference TRBV30 and TRBJ2-1): SQTIHQWPATLVQPVGSPLSLECTVEGTSNPNLYWYRQAAGRGLQLLFYSVGIGQISSEVPQNLSASRPQDRQFILSSKKLLLSDSGFYLCAWSEGAVQFFGPGTRLTVL.

The chain carries TRBV4-2 and TRBJ2-1; 7 positions agree with TRBD2. The CDR3 has 16 residues. V gave up 1 base and J gave up 4 bases; unmatched junction bases: 7. Germline values: CDR1 LGHNA, CDR2 YNFKEQ. CDR3 loop: CASSQGLAGGYNEQFF. CDR3 DNA: TGTGCCAGCAGCCAAGGTTTAGCGGGCGGGTACAATGAGCAGTTCTTC.

This chain links TRBV2 with TRBJ1-2, with D hard to call. This CDR3 has 14 amino acids. The V gene's germline CDR1 is SNHLY and CDR2 FYNNEI. The germline V and J ends were trimmed by 0 bases and 4 bases, with 9 bases remaining between them. The CDR3 region is CASSEAGRSYGYTF. The CDR3 bases are TGTGCCAGCAGTGAAGCGGGCCGCAGCTATGGCTACACCTTC.